Listed below are T cell receptor beta chains from one sample, sequenced in a study of shared clonotypes between healthy human individuals. Assay: immunoSEQ multiplex PCR; the TCRdb copy retains only in-frame clones and omits some. This sample has some 1.5 million clones, with 95% to 99% found just once. Material for sequencing was naive CD4+ T cells sorted from blood. These TCRs come from a man between 25 and 39 years old in good health. CDR3s include the opening cysteine and the closing phenylalanine or tryptophan. D genes are given only for firm matches. A clone size is listed for some rows: how often the clone was seen (once, few, many), or a class if it is expanded.

v_call: TRBV6-5
clone_size: .
j_call: TRBJ1-2
d_call: .
cdr3_nt: TGTGCCAGCAGTTCCCGGCCTACACTTGGCTACACCTTC
cdr3_aa: CASSSRPTLGYTF

v_call: TRBV19
clone_size: .
j_call: TRBJ1-1
d_call: .
cdr3_nt: TGTGCCAGTAGTAGGTACACTGAAGCTTTCTTT
cdr3_aa: CASSRYTEAFF

v_call: TRBV18
clone_size: .
j_call: TRBJ2-3
d_call: .
cdr3_nt: TGTGCCAGCTCACCTAAATCTATCGTCTCTAGCACAGATACGCAGTATTTT
cdr3_aa: CASSPKSIVSSTDTQYF

v_call: TRBV5-1
clone_size: .
j_call: TRBJ2-1
d_call: .
cdr3_nt: TGCGCCAGCAGCCGGGATTCGCCTCTCGGTCTTGAAGATGAGCAGTTCTTC
cdr3_aa: CASSRDSPLGLEDEQFF

v_call: TRBV5-1
clone_size: once
j_call: TRBJ2-7
d_call: .
cdr3_nt: TGCGCCAGCAGCTGGGACCCGCGATCCTACGAGCAGTACTTC
cdr3_aa: CASSWDPRSYEQYF

v_call: TRBV19
clone_size: .
j_call: TRBJ1-2
d_call: TRBD1
cdr3_nt: TGTGCCAGTGGGAGGAGGGACAGCGTCTATGGCTACACCTTC
cdr3_aa: CASGRRDSVYGYTF

v_call: TRBV6-5
clone_size: .
j_call: TRBJ2-5
d_call: TRBD2
cdr3_nt: TGTGCCAGCCGAATAGCGGGAGGACAAGAGACCCAGTACTTC
cdr3_aa: CASRIAGGQETQYF

v_call: TRBV5-1
clone_size: once
j_call: TRBJ2-7
d_call: TRBD1
cdr3_nt: TGCGCCAGCAGCTTACTACTGACAGGGGGGGCCTACGAGCAGTACTTC
cdr3_aa: CASSLLLTGGAYEQYF

v_call: TRBV7-8
clone_size: .
j_call: TRBJ2-3
d_call: .
cdr3_nt: TGTGCCAGCAGCTTCTCAGCGGATACGCAGTATTTT
cdr3_aa: CASSFSADTQYF

v_call: TRBV28
clone_size: once
j_call: TRBJ2-1
d_call: TRBD2
cdr3_nt: TGTGCCAGCAGTTCCCTGACTAGCGGGAGGAACAATGAGCAGTTCTTC
cdr3_aa: CASSSLTSGRNNEQFF

v_call: TRBV5-4
clone_size: .
j_call: TRBJ2-7
d_call: TRBD2
cdr3_nt: TGTGCCAGCAGCCGGTCAGGACTAGACGACTACGAGCAGTACTTC
cdr3_aa: CASSRSGLDDYEQYF

v_call: TRBV11-3
clone_size: .
j_call: TRBJ2-2
d_call: .
cdr3_nt: TGTGCCAGCAGCTTAGAGGGCGGGCGAGACACCGGGGAGCTGTTTTTT
cdr3_aa: CASSLEGGRDTGELFF

v_call: TRBV7-9
clone_size: once
j_call: TRBJ2-3
d_call: .
cdr3_nt: TGTGCCAGCAGCTTGTCAGGGTGGTCAGATACGCAGTATTTT
cdr3_aa: CASSLSGWSDTQYF

v_call: TRBV28
clone_size: .
j_call: TRBJ2-2
d_call: .
cdr3_nt: TGTGCCAGCAGGGTACTGGGAGTAGGTATTACCGGGGAGCTGTTTTTT
cdr3_aa: CASRVLGVGITGELFF

v_call: TRBV7-6
clone_size: .
j_call: TRBJ2-3
d_call: .
cdr3_nt: TGTGCCAGCAGCTTAGGGGCTAGCGGCACAGATACGCAGTATTTT
cdr3_aa: CASSLGASGTDTQYF

v_call: TRBV7-8
clone_size: .
j_call: TRBJ1-2
d_call: TRBD1
cdr3_nt: TGTGCCAGCAGCTTAGGCGGGACAGGGGGCCCAAAGACGATCTATGGCTACACCTTC
cdr3_aa: CASSLGGTGGPKTIYGYTF

v_call: TRBV28
clone_size: .
j_call: TRBJ2-7
d_call: .
cdr3_nt: TGTGCCAGCAGAGTTCCCGGGGCGTCTATGTACGAGCAGTACTTC
cdr3_aa: CASRVPGASMYEQYF

v_call: TRBV5-6
clone_size: .
j_call: TRBJ2-1
d_call: .
cdr3_nt: TGTGCCAGCAGCTTGGAACAGATATACAATGAGCAGTTCTTC
cdr3_aa: CASSLEQIYNEQFF

v_call: TRBV14
clone_size: .
j_call: TRBJ2-5
d_call: .
cdr3_nt: TGTGCCAGCAGCCTCGGACAGAGAGAGACCCAGTACTTC
cdr3_aa: CASSLGQRETQYF

v_call: TRBV7-9
clone_size: .
j_call: TRBJ1-4
d_call: .
cdr3_nt: TGTGCCAGCAGGAAAGCGGGGGCTCAGGAAAAACTGTTTTTT
cdr3_aa: CASRKAGAQEKLFF

v_call: TRBV28
clone_size: .
j_call: TRBJ2-1
d_call: TRBD2
cdr3_nt: TGTGCCAGCAGTTTCCCGGGACTAGCGGGAGCTATACGCAATGAGCAGTTCTTC
cdr3_aa: CASSFPGLAGAIRNEQFF

v_call: TRBV6-1
clone_size: .
j_call: TRBJ2-7
d_call: TRBD1
cdr3_nt: TGTGCCAGCATGAGGGGACAGGGGGCAAGCGAGCAGTACTTC
cdr3_aa: CASMRGQGASEQYF

v_call: TRBV28
clone_size: .
j_call: TRBJ1-5
d_call: .
cdr3_nt: TGTGCCAGCAGATCCGCCAATCAGCCCCAGCATTTT
cdr3_aa: CASRSANQPQHF

v_call: TRBV10-3
clone_size: .
j_call: TRBJ2-6
d_call: .
cdr3_nt: TGTGCCAGCGACTCAGGGGTCGGGGCCAACGTCCTGACTTTC
cdr3_aa: CASDSGVGANVLTF

v_call: TRBV10-2
clone_size: .
j_call: TRBJ2-1
d_call: .
cdr3_nt: TGCGCCAGCTGGCGACTAGCCTACAATGAGCAGTTCTTC
cdr3_aa: CASWRLAYNEQFF

v_call: TRBV10-3
clone_size: .
j_call: TRBJ2-5
d_call: .
cdr3_nt: TGTGCCATCAGTGAGTCGGGGGCGTACCAAGAGACCCAGTACTTC
cdr3_aa: CAISESGAYQETQYF

v_call: TRBV29-1
clone_size: .
j_call: TRBJ2-1
d_call: TRBD2
cdr3_nt: TGCAGCGTTGGTGTAGCGGGAGCCGGCAATGAGCAGTTCTTC
cdr3_aa: CSVGVAGAGNEQFF

v_call: TRBV7-6
clone_size: .
j_call: TRBJ1-2
d_call: .
cdr3_nt: TGTGCCAGGGGGGGAGCTAACTATGGCTACACCTTC
cdr3_aa: CARGGANYGYTF

v_call: TRBV13
clone_size: .
j_call: TRBJ1-2
d_call: .
cdr3_nt: TGTGCCAGCAGCTTAGGACCAGGGGCTAAGGGCTACACCTTC
cdr3_aa: CASSLGPGAKGYTF

v_call: TRBV29-1
clone_size: .
j_call: TRBJ2-1
d_call: TRBD1
cdr3_nt: TGCAGCGCTTGGACAGGGGGAGACTACAATGAGCAGTTCTTC
cdr3_aa: CSAWTGGDYNEQFF

v_call: TRBV9
clone_size: .
j_call: TRBJ2-7
d_call: TRBD2
cdr3_nt: TGTGCCAGCAGCCCCGAGCTAGCGGCCTCCTACGAGCAGTACTTC
cdr3_aa: CASSPELAASYEQYF

v_call: TRBV23-1
clone_size: .
j_call: TRBJ2-7
d_call: .
cdr3_nt: TGCGCCAGCAGTCAATCGGCCAGGTTGACCTCTTACGAGCAGTACTTC
cdr3_aa: CASSQSARLTSYEQYF

v_call: TRBV9
clone_size: .
j_call: TRBJ1-1
d_call: .
cdr3_nt: TGTGCCAGCAGCGGTGCCAGACTCACTGAAGCTTTCTTT
cdr3_aa: CASSGARLTEAFF

v_call: TRBV7-9
clone_size: .
j_call: TRBJ1-2
d_call: .
cdr3_nt: TGTGCCAGCAGCTCGAGACAGCCAATAGGCTATGGCTACACCTTC
cdr3_aa: CASSSRQPIGYGYTF

v_call: TRBV7-9
clone_size: .
j_call: TRBJ1-1
d_call: .
cdr3_nt: TGTGCCAGCAGCTCGGAAGACAGAATCCAAGACACTGAAGCTTTCTTT
cdr3_aa: CASSSEDRIQDTEAFF

v_call: TRBV18
clone_size: .
j_call: TRBJ2-2
d_call: .
cdr3_nt: TGTGCCAGCTCACCCGACAGAAAAAACACCGGGGAGCTGTTTTTT
cdr3_aa: CASSPDRKNTGELFF

v_call: TRBV28
clone_size: .
j_call: TRBJ2-3
d_call: TRBD2
cdr3_nt: TGTGCCAGCAGACTAGCGAGCACAGATACGCAGTATTTT
cdr3_aa: CASRLASTDTQYF

v_call: TRBV4-3
clone_size: .
j_call: TRBJ2-3
d_call: TRBD1
cdr3_nt: TGCGCCAGCAGCCCAGGACAGGGCTCTGGGACAGATACGCAGTATTTT
cdr3_aa: CASSPGQGSGTDTQYF

v_call: TRBV28
clone_size: .
j_call: TRBJ2-7
d_call: .
cdr3_nt: TGTGCCAGCAGTTTTGAATCGGGCAGCCCCTACGAGCAGTACTTC
cdr3_aa: CASSFESGSPYEQYF

v_call: TRBV7-3
clone_size: .
j_call: TRBJ2-3
d_call: TRBD2
cdr3_nt: TGTGCCAGCAGCTTGCTACTAGCGACAGATACGCAGTATTTT
cdr3_aa: CASSLLLATDTQYF

v_call: TRBV12-5
clone_size: .
j_call: TRBJ1-1
d_call: .
cdr3_nt: TGTGCTAGTGGCTGGTCAGGCCAGCACTTGAACACTGAAGCTTTCTTT
cdr3_aa: CASGWSGQHLNTEAFF

v_call: TRBV4-1
clone_size: .
j_call: TRBJ1-4
d_call: TRBD1
cdr3_nt: TGCGCCAGCAGGACTCCGGGACAGGGGTTAGAAAAACTGTTTTTT
cdr3_aa: CASRTPGQGLEKLFF

v_call: TRBV15
clone_size: .
j_call: TRBJ1-4
d_call: TRBD1
cdr3_nt: TGTGCCACCAGCAGCGGACAGGGGACTGAAAAACTGTTTTTT
cdr3_aa: CATSSGQGTEKLFF

v_call: TRBV5-1
clone_size: .
j_call: TRBJ2-2
d_call: TRBD2
cdr3_nt: TGCGCCAGCGCTAGCGGGAGCGGTACCGGGGAGCTGTTTTTT
cdr3_aa: CASASGSGTGELFF

v_call: TRBV18
clone_size: .
j_call: TRBJ1-1
d_call: .
cdr3_nt: TGTGCCAGCTCACCTAGCTTAGGGGTAACTGAAGCTTTCTTT
cdr3_aa: CASSPSLGVTEAFF

v_call: TRBV28
clone_size: .
j_call: TRBJ2-3
d_call: .
cdr3_nt: TGTGCCAGCAAGCGGCGGCGTTCCACAGATACGCAGTATTTT
cdr3_aa: CASKRRRSTDTQYF

v_call: TRBV19
clone_size: .
j_call: TRBJ1-5
d_call: .
cdr3_nt: TGTGCCAGTAGTTACTTGGGGCAGCCCCAGCATTTT
cdr3_aa: CASSYLGQPQHF

v_call: TRBV29-1
clone_size: .
j_call: TRBJ2-7
d_call: .
cdr3_nt: TGCAGGCTAGGAGAGGGTTCCCCTGATCTCCCCTACGAGCAGTACTTC
cdr3_aa: CRLGEGSPDLPYEQYF

v_call: TRBV20-1
clone_size: .
j_call: TRBJ2-5
d_call: .
cdr3_nt: TGCAGTGCAGAGATAGGAGAGACCCAGTACTTC
cdr3_aa: CSAEIGETQYF

v_call: TRBV4-1
clone_size: .
j_call: TRBJ2-7
d_call: .
cdr3_nt: TGCGCCAGCAGCCAAGTAGGGATCTCCTACGAGCAGTACTTC
cdr3_aa: CASSQVGISYEQYF

v_call: TRBV28
clone_size: .
j_call: TRBJ1-2
d_call: .
cdr3_nt: TGTGCCAGCAGTTTGACACATAACTATGGCTACACCTTC
cdr3_aa: CASSLTHNYGYTF